This is a list of T cell receptor beta chains from one sample in a study of identical twins. TCRdb fed the 5' RACE reads into MiXCR, producing one record per CDR3 protein. The sample consists of 600,000 to 700,000 distinct CDR3 sequences, 21% of them appearing once. The data were also submitted as part of a second study, on T cells expressing NK-cell markers.

Source material: PBMCs. The origin of the receptors is a woman aged 18-29 years in good health. Each CDR3 is given without its conserved first and last residue.

V gene	J gene	CDR3 protein
TRBV29-1	TRBJ1-1	SVDQLNTEAF
TRBV11-3	TRBJ1-6	ASSFREDGAPLH
TRBV12-3/TRBV12-4	TRBJ2-7	ASSFQGSLPYEQY
TRBV7-2	TRBJ1-2	ASNPTANYGYT
TRBV20-1	TRBJ2-5	SATSAQETQY
TRBV5-1	TRBJ2-7	ASRKLAMGEQY
TRBV24-1	TRBJ2-7	ATSDSSGVRYEQY
TRBV7-8	TRBJ2-1	ASSVLALAYNEQF
TRBV6-5	TRBJ1-1	ASSSPGSEAF
TRBV20-1	TRBJ2-1	SATGGLAGDPIEQF
TRBV30	TRBJ2-7	AWSEVTGRRY
TRBV27	TRBJ1-6	ASSRVNSPLH
TRBV12-3/TRBV12-4	TRBJ1-3	ASSSHLNTIY
TRBV20-1	TRBJ2-5	SARWSTGPKQETQY
TRBV12-3/TRBV12-4	TRBJ2-7	ASSSWVDGRNSYEQY
TRBV12-3/TRBV12-4	TRBJ2-1	ASSMGQAWNEQF
TRBV20-1	TRBJ2-5	SATATGYQETQY
TRBV29-1	TRBJ1-2	SVEMPSTNYGYT
TRBV29-1	TRBJ1-2	SVVRVYGYT
TRBV6-2/TRBV6-3	TRBJ1-1	ASGHSREAF
TRBV28	TRBJ1-2	ASSYGQYGYT
TRBV20-1	TRBJ2-1	SAKNNEQF
TRBV12-3/TRBV12-4	TRBJ2-1	ASSFKNQF
TRBV20-1	TRBJ2-2	SARNEDNTGELF
TRBV29-1	TRBJ2-2	SVAQRGGNTGELF
TRBV12-3/TRBV12-4	TRBJ2-1	ASSFGQGNNEQF
TRBV10-3	TRBJ2-3	AIKPTSGRAGTDTQY
TRBV12-3/TRBV12-4	TRBJ1-1	ASSFTTEAF
TRBV14	TRBJ1-1	ASSSWTAPEAF
TRBV12-3/TRBV12-4	TRBJ2-1	ASSLAGGVWNEQF
TRBV19	TRBJ1-2	ASRYQDYSYT
TRBV5-8	TRBJ2-7	ASSPARRGSYEQY
TRBV4-3	TRBJ1-5	ASSQEYQGGQPQH
TRBV27	TRBJ1-5	ASSPYRGYSNQPQH
TRBV20-1	TRBJ2-7	SAPGQVTYEQY
TRBV6-5	TRBJ2-1	ASSYIMGNGNEQF
TRBV12-3/TRBV12-4	TRBJ1-6	ASRDRDRVEPLH
TRBV20-1	TRBJ1-4	SASRSQGSNEKLF
TRBV19	TRBJ2-1	ASSNGRGNNEQF
TRBV20-1	TRBJ1-2	SAREALGYT